What follows are 18 T cell receptor beta chains derived from one specimen sequenced in a study of T cells in Graves' hyperthyroidism and ophthalmopathy. Regions amplified from RNA transcripts were the TCR beta CDR3 regions. Primed by the HTBI set, a first-round RT-PCR was run on the TCR CDR3. TCRdb passed the multiplex PCR reads through MiXCR, listing each CDR3 protein once. The table lists approximately 320,000 distinct CDR3 sequences, roughly 15% of them singletons. The sample comprised blood. These receptors all stem from a man aged 25 to 40 with Graves' hyperthyroidism.

Many counts were recorded for this clonotype. The chain recombines TRBV5-1 with TRBJ2-5; D is undetermined. The CDR3 spans 14 residues. With 0 bases removed from V and 5 bases from J, the gap between germline ends came to 11 bases. Germline lookup yields CDR1 SGHRS and CDR2 YFSETQ. The CDR3 DNA sequence: TGCGCCAGCAGCTTGGGGCCCCCTAGGGAGACCCAGTACTTC. Translating gives CASSLGPPRETQYF.

This clonotype was seen more than once but under ten times. V and J are TRBV12-3 or TRBV12-4 and TRBJ1-5, with unresolved D. This CDR3 is built from 12 residues. Trimming stripped 1 base from V and 7 bases from J, with 5 bases between. CDR3 DNA sequence: TGTGCCAGCAGTTTAGGTTGGCAGCCCCAGCATTTT. Translation gives CASSLGWQPQHF.

The table lists this clonotype with a few counts. The chain uses TRBV5-1 and TRBJ2-2; the D is unclear. The CDR3 totals 13 residues. From germline, CDR1 is SGHRS and CDR2 YFSETQ. With 4 bases removed from V and 6 bases from J, the gap between germline ends came to 10 bases. The CDR3 DNA is TGCGCCAGCAGCCCCCAGGACGCCGGGGAGCTGTTTTTT. Translation gives CASSPQDAGELFF. The full variable domain, completed using reference TRBV5-1 and TRBJ2-2, is KAGVTQTPRYLIKTRGQQVTLSCSPISGHRSVSWYQQTPGQGLQFLFEYFSETQRNKGNFPGRFSGRQFSNSRSEMNVSTLELGDSALYLCASSPQDAGELFFGEGSRLTVL.

This clonotype was seen repeatedly, ten times or more. The CDR3 DNA reads TGCGCCAGCAGCCAAGGAGCCGGACAGGGATTTGGGGAGCAGTACTTC. Its translation: CASSQGAGQGFGEQYF. This sequence joins TRBV4-1 and TRBJ2-7; 8 positions match TRBD1. The CDR3 is made up of 16 amino acids. The germline gives CDR1 MGHRA, CDR2 YSYEKL. The V segment lost 1 base and the J segment 7 bases; nucleotides outside the gene matches: 12.

This clonotype was counted at least ten times. The chain links TRBV27 to TRBJ2-2; TRBD1 aligns across 10 bases. The CDR3 totals 14 residues. CDR1 and CDR2 from the germline V gene are MNHEY and SMNVEV (reference sequence). V shed 4 bases, J shed 10 bases, and the junction held 6 bases outside the gene matches. CDR3 in amino acids: CASSWTGGLEELFF. CDR3 in DNA: TGTGCCAGCAGTTGGACAGGGGGTTTGGAGGAGCTGTTTTTT.

This clonotype was recorded many times. This CDR3 reads CACVRGGNTEAFF. The CDR3 region has the DNA TGTGCCTGTGTGAGGGGTGGAAACACTGAAGCTTTCTTT. The chain carries TRBV30 and TRBJ1-1; D may be TRBD1 (5 bases). The V and J ends lost 6 bases and 2 bases respectively, with 13 bases between them. CDR1 GTSNPN and CDR2 SVGIG come from the germline V gene (reference sequence). The CDR3 totals 13 residues.

This clonotype appeared many times. This chain connects TRBV2 to TRBJ1-5; D may be TRBD1 (5 bases). Trimming stripped 3 bases from V and 5 bases from J, with 8 bases between. Per germline, CDR1 SNHLY and CDR2 FYNNEI. The CDR3 totals 13 residues. As DNA, the CDR3 is TGTGCCAGCAGTGAGCAGGGAGATCAGCCCCAGCATTTT. This translates into CASSEQGDQPQHF.

This chain joins TRBV19 and TRBJ2-1, with TRBD2 identical over 7 bases. The V segment lost 3 bases and the J segment 9 bases; nucleotides outside the gene matches: 5. The CDR3 has 13 amino acids. CDR1 LNHDA and CDR2 SQIVND come from the germline V gene (reference sequence). CDR3 sequence: CASSIGLGGEQFF. The DNA of the CDR3 is TGTGCCAGTAGTATTGGACTAGGCGGTGAGCAGTTCTTC.

Turning to this clonotype: A single base separates this from a much larger clone, so it may be a read error. The chain employs TRBV6-1 and TRBJ2-3; no firm D call. The germline gives CDR1 MNHNS, CDR2 SASEGT. This CDR3 has 15 amino acids. V was pared by 2 bases and J by 0 bases, with 9 bases between. The CDR3: CASSELSGSTDTQYF. CDR3 bases: TGTGCCAGCAGTGAATTGTCAGGCAGCACAGATACGCAGTATTTT.

The rearrangement links TRBV7-8 to TRBJ1-5, with no clear D. Per germline, CDR1 SGHVS and CDR2 FQNEAQ. V was trimmed by 8 bases and J by 1 base, leaving 18 bases between them. This CDR3 comprises 16 residues. Here the CDR3 DNA reads TGTGCCAGCTCCGGTTCTAACCCCTTAAGCAATCAGCCCCAGCATTTT. Its translation: CASSGSNPLSNQPQHF.

About this clonotype: Just one base apart from a much larger clone, this may be a read error. The rearrangement joins TRBV7-9 to TRBJ2-1; the D gene is possibly TRBD2 (6 bases). The CDR3 length is 17 residues. The germline gives CDR1 SEHNR, CDR2 FQNEAQ (reference sequence). Trimming left V 5 bases short and J 10 bases short, with 27 bases between. CDR3 protein: CASSPEEGSGLPYEQFF. The CDR3 DNA sequence: TGTGCCAGCAGCCCGGAAGAGGGTAGCGGCCTACCCTACGAGCAGTTCTTC.

Note on this clonotype: Since a much larger clone is just one base distant, this may be a read error. The V call is TRBV6-2 or TRBV6-3, the J call TRBJ2-1, with a possible D match to TRBD1 (7 bases). Trimming left V 6 bases short and J 10 bases short, with 16 bases between. Looked up from germline, CDR1 is MNHEY and CDR2 is SVGEGT. This CDR3 is built from 13 residues. This CDR3 reads CASSPRGVGEQFF. The CDR3 DNA reads as TGTGCCAGCAGCCCCAGGGGGGTCGGCGAGCAGTTCTTC.

There are many counts of this clonotype. This chain uses TRBV5-5 with TRBJ2-1, with D possibly TRBD2 on 6 matching bases. In germline, CDR1 is SGHKS, CDR2 YYEKEE (reference sequence). CDR3 length: 17 residues. Trimming removed 3 bases at V and 2 bases at J, with 18 bases between. The CDR3 sequence: CASSSSGRDLPYNEQFF. The CDR3 DNA reads as TGTGCCAGCAGCTCGTCGGGGCGGGACCTACCCTACAATGAGCAGTTCTTC.

This clonotype was seen repeatedly, ten times or more. The chain joins TRBV13 to TRBJ2-5; D gene unclear. The CDR3 extends over 14 amino acids. With 4 bases removed from V and 2 bases from J, the gap between germline ends came to 11 bases. The germline CDR1 and CDR2 sequences are PRHDT and FYEKMQ (reference sequence). In DNA form, the CDR3 reads TGTGCCAGCAGCTCACGAGATTCTCAAGAGACCCAGTACTTC. Translation: CASSSRDSQETQYF.

This rearrangement joins TRBV18 to TRBJ1-5; a possible D gene is TRBD1 (6 bases). Germline V CDR1 and CDR2: KGHSH, LQKENI. The CDR3 covers 16 residues. Trimming took 3 bases from V and 2 from J, leaving 14 bases between them. CDR3 protein: CASSPMGAGGNQPQHF. The CDR3 nucleotides read TGTGCCAGCTCACCCATGGGGGCCGGTGGCAATCAGCCCCAGCATTTT.

This clonotype was picked up many times. The chain uses TRBV2 and TRBJ1-1; D unresolved. CDR1 is SNHLY and CDR2 is FYNNEI in the germline V gene. Trimming shortened V by 5 bases and J by 0 bases, and 7 bases separated the two germline ends. The CDR3 runs 13 residues. In nucleotides, the CDR3 is TGTGCCAGCAGTTCGACGGTGAACACTGAAGCTTTCTTT. It translates to CASSSTVNTEAFF.

Only a few counts were recorded for this clonotype. This sequence joins TRBV7-9 and TRBJ1-4, with D uncertain. Germline lookup yields CDR1 SEHNR and CDR2 FQNEAQ (reference sequence). The CDR3 covers 13 residues. Trimming took off 6 bases at V and 8 bases at J, with 13 bases between the two ends. CDR3 DNA: TGTGCCAGCAGGAGGGCGGCCAGGGAAAAACTGTTTTTT. It specifies CASRRAAREKLFF.

This clonotype was picked up many times. The chain is built from TRBV28 and TRBJ2-3; D unclear. CDR3 length: 14 residues. V lost 5 bases to trimming and J lost 5 bases, with 14 bases between them. CDR1 and CDR2 from the germline V gene are MDHEN and SYDVKM. CDR3 in amino acids: CASSETIKLDTQYF. CDR3 sequence (DNA): TGTGCCAGCAGTGAGACGATTAAATTAGATACGCAGTATTTT.